The subject of this entry is one T cell receptor beta chain. Looked up from germline, CDR1 is SEHNR and CDR2 is FQNEAQ (reference sequence). CDR3 size: 11 residues. V shed 2 bases and J shed 11 bases, with 10 bases lying between them. Assay used: immunoSEQ multiplex PCR; TCRdb lists only in-frame clones, some missing. In the table there are tens of thousands of clones, around 94% of which are singletons. The data were obtained in a study of T cell changes during pregnancy in multiple sclerosis. The material sequenced was peripheral blood, taken in the third trimester of pregnancy. The chain links TRBV7-9 to TRBJ2-7, with D possibly matching TRBD2 (5 bases). This receptor was taken from a female donor with multiple sclerosis, enrolled in a pregnancy study. This chain's CDR3 is CASSLLGKEYF. The CDR3 DNA follows: TGTGCCAGCAGCTTACTCGGGAAGGAGTACTTC.